Listed below are T cell receptor beta chains from one sample, sequenced in a study of immune evolution from preneoplasia to lung adenocarcinoma. This table comes from immunoSEQ multiplex PCR, and its TCRdb copy is limited to in-frame clones, with some not included. The sample holds about 10,000 clones, about 80% seen once. What was sequenced was FFPE minimally invasive lung adenocarcinoma tissue. The receptors were gathered from a person between 70 and 80 years old with lung adenocarcinoma. Some clones in this sample may be carry-over from other donors' samples. CDR3s include the opening cysteine and the closing phenylalanine or tryptophan. The order of the fields is J gene, V gene, CDR3 length, D gene, clone size, CDR3 DNA, CDR3 protein. D genes are given only for firm matches. The size field is filled for only some rows; it gives once, few, many or a size class.

>TRBJ1-2|TRBV7-3|14|TRBD1|NA
TGTGCCAGCAGCCCTCAGGGGGGACTCTATGGCTACACCTTC
CASSPQGGLYGYTF
>TRBJ2-1|TRBV18|16|NA|NA
TGTGCCAGCTCACCACCGAATCAGGGTTCCGTAAATGAGCAGTTCTTC
CASSPPNQGSVNEQFF
>TRBJ2-7|TRBV6-6|14|NA|NA
TGTGCCAGCAGCCCGGACTGGGAATCCTACGAGCAGTACTTC
CASSPDWESYEQYF
>TRBJ1-2|TRBV10-3|13|NA|NA
TGTGCCATCAGGTCAGCCCTTAACTATGGCTACACCTTC
CAIRSALNYGYTF
>TRBJ2-1|TRBV19|12|TRBD2|NA
TGTGCCAGTAGTACCCTAGCGGGGGAGCAGTTCTTC
CASSTLAGEQFF
>TRBJ2-5|TRBV5-6|15|NA|once
TGTGCCAGCAGTCCAGGAGAGGGGTACCAAGAGACCCAGTACTTC
CASSPGEGYQETQYF
>TRBJ2-2|TRBV10-3|14|NA|once
TGTGCCATCAGTGAAGTCGGACCCACCGGGGAGCTGTTTTTT
CAISEVGPTGELFF
>TRBJ1-2|TRBV30|14|NA|NA
TGTGCCTGGAGTGTACGTACGGGGGGCTCTGGCTACACCTTC
CAWSVRTGGSGYTF
>TRBJ2-5|TRBV19|15|TRBD2|NA
TGTGCCAGTAGTAGGACTAGCGGGGTAGGGGAGACCCAGTACTTC
CASSRTSGVGETQYF
>TRBJ2-2|TRBV10-1|12|NA|NA
TGCGCCAGCAGTTTGGGTAGCGGGGAGCTGTTTTTT
CASSLGSGELFF
>TRBJ2-5|TRBV28|13|NA|NA
TGTGCCAGCAGTTTAGGCGTGGGAGAGACCCAGTACTTC
CASSLGVGETQYF
>TRBJ2-7|TRBV15|14|NA|NA
TGTGCCACCAGCAGAGATATCGCCTCCTACGAGCAGTACTTC
CATSRDIASYEQYF
>TRBJ1-4|TRBV10-3|14|NA|NA
TGTGCCATCAGTGATACCTCAGCTAATGAAAAACTGTTTTTT
CAISDTSANEKLFF
>TRBJ2-7|TRBV29-1|13|NA|NA
TGCAGCGTTGAAGATGTACAAACCTACGAGCAGTACTTC
CSVEDVQTYEQYF
>TRBJ1-1|TRBV5-6|17|NA|NA
TGTGCCAGCAGCAGGCGGGGGGCGCCCGGCAAGGGCACTGAAGCTTTCTTT
CASSRRGAPGKGTEAFF
>TRBJ1-1|TRBV9|14|NA|few
TGTGCCAGCAATCAGGGCAGGATGAACACTGAAGCTTTCTTT
CASNQGRMNTEAFF
>TRBJ1-1|TRBV29-1|13|NA|NA
TGCAGCGTTTGGGGCAGGGGGAACACTGAAGCTTTCTTT
CSVWGRGNTEAFF
>TRBJ2-1|TRBV6-4|15|TRBD2|NA
TGTGCCAGCAGTGTCGCAGCGGGAGCATACAATGAGCAGTTCTTC
CASSVAAGAYNEQFF
>TRBJ1-1|TRBV29-1|12|NA|NA
TGCAGCGTCTCCGGAGGGCCCACTGAAGCTTTCTTT
CSVSGGPTEAFF
>TRBJ2-5|TRBV13|17|TRBD2|NA
TGTGCCAGCAGCTCCAAAGGACTAGCGGGGGGCCAAGAGACCCAGTACTTC
CASSSKGLAGGQETQYF
>TRBJ2-3|TRBV14|16|NA|NA
TGTGCCAGCAGCCAAGATGGGTGGAGGGATTCGGATACGCAGTATTTT
CASSQDGWRDSDTQYF
>TRBJ2-3|TRBV9|14|NA|NA
TGTGCCAGCAGCGTAGCGGGGGCCGGAGATACGCAGTATTTT
CASSVAGAGDTQYF
>TRBJ1-1|TRBV15|15|NA|NA
TGTGCCACTCACGCTACGGACAGAGTGAACACTGAAGCTTTCTTT
CATHATDRVNTEAFF
>TRBJ1-1|TRBV10-3|11|NA|NA
TGTGCCATCAGTGACTCCCATTGGGCTTTCTTT
CAISDSHWAFF
>TRBJ2-5|TRBV7-3|13|TRBD2|NA
TGTGCCAGCAGCTCCCTTAGCGGGGAGACCCAGTACTTC
CASSSLSGETQYF
>TRBJ2-2|TRBV6-6|14|NA|NA
TGTGCCAGCAGTTACGGCGGGAACACCGGGGAGCTGTTTTTT
CASSYGGNTGELFF
>TRBJ1-1|TRBV5-4|15|NA|few
TGTGCCAGCAGCTTCAGGGTCGAGGCTCACACTGAAGCTTTCTTT
CASSFRVEAHTEAFF
>TRBJ2-7|TRBV7-2|14|TRBD1|few
TGTGCCAGCAGTAAACAGGGGGCGCTGTACGAGCAGTACTTC
CASSKQGALYEQYF
>TRBJ1-2|TRBV30|14|NA|NA
TGTGCCTGGAGTCTCAGGGGAAGAGGCTATGGCTACACCTTC
CAWSLRGRGYGYTF
>TRBJ2-3|TRBV28|15|TRBD2|NA
TGTGCCAGCAGTTTGCCTAGCGGACTCACAGATACGCAGTATTTT
CASSLPSGLTDTQYF
>TRBJ1-2|TRBV6-6|12|NA|NA
TGTGCCAGCAGGGCAGGGGACTATGGCTACACCTTC
CASRAGDYGYTF
>TRBJ2-1|TRBV18|15|TRBD2|once
TGTGCCAGCTCACCAGGGCCTAGCGGCCACAATGAGCAGTTCTTC
CASSPGPSGHNEQFF
>TRBJ1-2|TRBV11-3|15|TRBD1|NA
TGTGCCAGCAGCCCGGAGAAAACAGGGGTTCCCGGCTACACCTTC
CASSPEKTGVPGYTF
>TRBJ2-7|TRBV28|15|TRBD2|NA
TGTGCCAGCGTAACAAGCGGGATCTCTTCCTACGAGCAGTACTTC
CASVTSGISSYEQYF
>TRBJ1-1|TRBV7-6|15|NA|NA
TGTGCCAGCAGGGCGAAAGAAGGCTTGAACACTGAAGTTTTCTTT
CASRAKEGLNTEVFF
>TRBJ2-7|TRBV5-1|13|TRBD2|NA
TGCGCCAGCAGCCCACGGGGGGAGAGCGAGCAGTACTTC
CASSPRGESEQYF
>TRBJ1-4|TRBV29-1|13|NA|once
TGCAGCGTTGATCAGGGGACTAATGAAAAACTGTTTTTT
CSVDQGTNEKLFF
>TRBJ1-1|TRBV5-1|16|NA|NA
TGCGCCAGCAGTCTCGGTACCTTAAGCATGAACACTGAAGCTTTCTTT
CASSLGTLSMNTEAFF
>TRBJ1-2|TRBV5-1|13|NA|NA
TGCGCCAGCAGCGTCCAGGCCGACGATGGCTACACCTTC
CASSVQADDGYTF
>TRBJ2-3|TRBV19|16|TRBD2|NA
TGTGCCAGTAGTAACCTACTAGCGGGGAGCACAGATACGCAGTATTTT
CASSNLLAGSTDTQYF
>TRBJ1-5|TRBV29-1|13|TRBD1|NA
TGCAGCGTTGAAAAGGGGGCTGGGCAGCCCCAGCATTTT
CSVEKGAGQPQHF
>TRBJ2-5|TRBV9|16|NA|NA
TGTGCCAGCAGCGTATTTGTCGGAGATTATCAAGAGACCCAGTACTTC
CASSVFVGDYQETQYF
>TRBJ1-1|TRBV9|15|TRBD1|NA
TGTGCCAGCAGCGTAGCTACAGGGGGAAGATTTGAAGCTTTCTTT
CASSVATGGRFEAFF
>TRBJ2-1|TRBV19|14|TRBD2|NA
TGTGCCAGTAAGAGGAGCGGGAGTCTTTATGAGCAGTTCTTC
CASKRSGSLYEQFF
>TRBJ2-5|TRBV5-6|13|TRBD2|NA
TGTGCCAGCAGAAGCCTAGCGGAAGAGACCCAGTACTTC
CASRSLAEETQYF
>TRBJ2-2|TRBV5-1|14|TRBD1|NA
TGCGCCAGCAGCTCAACAGGGGTCACCGGGGAGCTGTTTTTT
CASSSTGVTGELFF
>TRBJ2-7|TRBV29-1|14|NA|NA
TGCAGCGTCCTTAGACAGGCGCCTCCCTACGAGCAGTACTTC
CSVLRQAPPYEQYF
>TRBJ2-7|TRBV7-9|14|TRBD1|NA
TGTGCCAGCAGCTTGGCGACAGGGTTGGGGGAGCAGTACTTC
CASSLATGLGEQYF
>TRBJ2-7|TRBV14|14|NA|large
TGTGCCAGCAAGAGGGACTCAAACTCCTACGAGCAGTACTTC
CASKRDSNSYEQYF
>TRBJ1-1|TRBV19|16|TRBD1|few
TGTGCCAGTAGTATATCTGCTTGGACAGGGACTCATGAAGCTTTCTTT
CASSISAWTGTHEAFF
>TRBJ2-7|TRBV2|12|NA|NA
TGTGCCAGCCAGAAGGGGGTATACGAGCAGTACTTC
CASQKGVYEQYF
>TRBJ2-7|TRBV11-3|14|NA|NA
TGTGCCAGCAGCGTCCACAGGGATTCCTACGAGCAGTACTTC
CASSVHRDSYEQYF